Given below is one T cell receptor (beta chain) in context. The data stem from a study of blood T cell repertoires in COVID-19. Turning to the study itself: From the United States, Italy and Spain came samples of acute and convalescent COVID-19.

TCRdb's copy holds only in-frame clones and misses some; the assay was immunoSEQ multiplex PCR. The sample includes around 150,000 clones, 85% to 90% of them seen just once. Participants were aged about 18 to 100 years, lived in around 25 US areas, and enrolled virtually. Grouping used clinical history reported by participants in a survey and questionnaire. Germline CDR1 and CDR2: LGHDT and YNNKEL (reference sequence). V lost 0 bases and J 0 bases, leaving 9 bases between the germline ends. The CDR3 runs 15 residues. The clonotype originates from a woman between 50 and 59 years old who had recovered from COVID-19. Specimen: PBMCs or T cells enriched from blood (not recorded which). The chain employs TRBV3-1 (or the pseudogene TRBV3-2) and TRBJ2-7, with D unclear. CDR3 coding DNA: TGTGCCAGCAGCCAAGATACTGGTCCCTCCTACGAGCAGTACTTC. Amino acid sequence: CASSQDTGPSYEQYF.